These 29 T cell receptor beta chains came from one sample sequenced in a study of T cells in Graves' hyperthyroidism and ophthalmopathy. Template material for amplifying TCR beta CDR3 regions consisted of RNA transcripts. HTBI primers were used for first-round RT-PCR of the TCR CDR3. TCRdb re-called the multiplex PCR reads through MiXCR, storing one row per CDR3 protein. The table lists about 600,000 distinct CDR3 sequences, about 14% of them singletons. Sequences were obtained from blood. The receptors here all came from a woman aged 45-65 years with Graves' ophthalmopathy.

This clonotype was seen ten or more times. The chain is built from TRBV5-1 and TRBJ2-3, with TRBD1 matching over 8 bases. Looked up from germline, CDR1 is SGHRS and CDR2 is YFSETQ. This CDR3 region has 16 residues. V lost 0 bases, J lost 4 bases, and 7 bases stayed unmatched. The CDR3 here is CASSLDGRGQADTQYF. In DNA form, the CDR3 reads TGCGCCAGCAGCTTGGATGGCAGGGGGCAAGCAGATACGCAGTATTTT.

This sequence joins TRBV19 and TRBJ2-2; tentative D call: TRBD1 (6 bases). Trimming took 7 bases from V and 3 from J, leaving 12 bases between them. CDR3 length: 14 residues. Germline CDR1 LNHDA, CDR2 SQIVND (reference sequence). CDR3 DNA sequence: TGTGCCAGTAAATGGGGGCCGCACACCGGGGAGCTGTTTTTT. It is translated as CASKWGPHTGELFF.

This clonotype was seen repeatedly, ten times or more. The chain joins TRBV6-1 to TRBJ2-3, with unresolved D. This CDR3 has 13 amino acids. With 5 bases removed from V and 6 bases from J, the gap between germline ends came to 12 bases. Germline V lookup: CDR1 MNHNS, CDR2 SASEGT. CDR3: CASSTPVSDTQYF. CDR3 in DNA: TGTGCCAGCAGTACCCCGGTCTCGGATACGCAGTATTTT.

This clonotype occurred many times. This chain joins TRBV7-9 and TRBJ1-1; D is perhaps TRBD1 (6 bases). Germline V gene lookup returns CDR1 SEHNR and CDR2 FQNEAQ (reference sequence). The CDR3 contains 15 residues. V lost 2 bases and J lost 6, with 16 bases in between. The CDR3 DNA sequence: TGTGCCAGCAGCTTACCCTTAACAGGGTGGGCTGAAGCTTTCTTT. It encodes CASSLPLTGWAEAFF.

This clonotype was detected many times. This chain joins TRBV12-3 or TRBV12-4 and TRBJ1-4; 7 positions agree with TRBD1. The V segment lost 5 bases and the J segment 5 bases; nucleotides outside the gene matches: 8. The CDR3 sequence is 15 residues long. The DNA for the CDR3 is TGTGCCAGCAGTCTCGACAGGGCAAAAAATGAAAAACTGTTTTTT. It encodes CASSLDRAKNEKLFF.

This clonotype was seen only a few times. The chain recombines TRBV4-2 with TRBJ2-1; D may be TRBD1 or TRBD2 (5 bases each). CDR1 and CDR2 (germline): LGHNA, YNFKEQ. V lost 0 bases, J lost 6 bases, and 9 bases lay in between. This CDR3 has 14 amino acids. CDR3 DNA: TGTGCCAGCAGCCAAGATGGGGGTCCCAATGAGCAGTTCTTC. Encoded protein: CASSQDGGPNEQFF.

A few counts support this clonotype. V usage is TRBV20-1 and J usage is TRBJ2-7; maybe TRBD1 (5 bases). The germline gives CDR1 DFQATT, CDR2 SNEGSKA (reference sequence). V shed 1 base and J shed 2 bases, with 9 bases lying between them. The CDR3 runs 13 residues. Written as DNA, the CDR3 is TGCAGTGCTAGAGGCAGGGAACCCTACGAGCAGTACTTC. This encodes CSARGREPYEQYF.

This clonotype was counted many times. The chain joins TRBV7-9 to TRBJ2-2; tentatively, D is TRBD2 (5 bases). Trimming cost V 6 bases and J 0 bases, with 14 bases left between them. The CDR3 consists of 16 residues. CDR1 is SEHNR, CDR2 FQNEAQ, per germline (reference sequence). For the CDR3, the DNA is TGTGCCAGCAGTTATCAGCGGAGCACGAACACCGGGGAGCTGTTTTTT. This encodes CASSYQRSTNTGELFF.

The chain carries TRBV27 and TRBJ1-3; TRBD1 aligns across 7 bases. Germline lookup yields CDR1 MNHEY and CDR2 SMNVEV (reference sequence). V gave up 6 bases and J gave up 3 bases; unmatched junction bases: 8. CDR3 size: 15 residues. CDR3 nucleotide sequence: TGTGCCAGCAGGGGACGTACAGGGGTTGGAAACACCATATATTTT. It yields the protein CASRGRTGVGNTIYF.

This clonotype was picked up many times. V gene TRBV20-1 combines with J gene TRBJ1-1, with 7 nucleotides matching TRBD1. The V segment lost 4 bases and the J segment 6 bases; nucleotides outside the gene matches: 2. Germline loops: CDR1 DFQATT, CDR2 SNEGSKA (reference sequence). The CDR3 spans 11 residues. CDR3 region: CSAKDRPEAFF. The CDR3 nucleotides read TGCAGTGCTAAGGACAGGCCTGAAGCTTTCTTT.

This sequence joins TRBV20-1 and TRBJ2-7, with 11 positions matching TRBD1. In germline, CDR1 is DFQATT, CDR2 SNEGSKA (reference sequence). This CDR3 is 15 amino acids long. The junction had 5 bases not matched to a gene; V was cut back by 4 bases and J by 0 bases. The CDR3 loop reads CSAISGTGGSYEQYF. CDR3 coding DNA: TGCAGTGCTATTTCCGGGACAGGGGGCTCCTACGAGCAGTACTTC.

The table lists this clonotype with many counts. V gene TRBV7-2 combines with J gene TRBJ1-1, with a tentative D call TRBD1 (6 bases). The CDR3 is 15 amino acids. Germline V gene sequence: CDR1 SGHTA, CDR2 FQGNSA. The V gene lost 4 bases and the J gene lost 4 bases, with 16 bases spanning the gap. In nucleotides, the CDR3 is TGTGCCAGCAGCTCGGGGGGGGGGCGGATCACTGAAGCTTTCTTT. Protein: CASSSGGGRITEAFF.

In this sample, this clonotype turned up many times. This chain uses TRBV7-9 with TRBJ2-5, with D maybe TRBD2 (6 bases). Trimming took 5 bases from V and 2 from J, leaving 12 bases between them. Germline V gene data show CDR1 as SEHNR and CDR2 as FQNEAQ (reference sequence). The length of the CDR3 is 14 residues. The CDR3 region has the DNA TGTGCCAGCAGCCCCCATAGCGGACAAGAGACCCAGTACTTC. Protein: CASSPHSGQETQYF.

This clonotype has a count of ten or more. CDR3 nucleotides: TGTGCCAGCAGCTTATTGGAGACCCAGTACTTC. It encodes CASSLLETQYF. The chain recombines TRBV7-8 with TRBJ2-5; no firm D call. Germline V gene data show CDR1 as SGHVS and CDR2 as FQNEAQ. The CDR3 has 11 amino acids. V lost 2 bases, J lost 5 bases, and 3 bases lay in between.

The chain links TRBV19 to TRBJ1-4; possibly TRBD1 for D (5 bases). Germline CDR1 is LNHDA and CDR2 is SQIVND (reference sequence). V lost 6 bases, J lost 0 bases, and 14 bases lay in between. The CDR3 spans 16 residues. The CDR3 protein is CASRRQQTATNEKLFF. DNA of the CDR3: TGTGCCAGTAGACGACAGCAGACGGCAACTAATGAAAAACTGTTTTTT. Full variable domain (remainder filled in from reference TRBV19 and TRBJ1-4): DGGITQSPKYLFRKEGQNVTLSCEQNLNHDAMYWYRQDPGQGLRLIYYSQIVNDFQKGDIAEGYSVSREKKESFPLTVTSAQKNPTAFYLCASRRQQTATNEKLFFGSGTQLSVL.

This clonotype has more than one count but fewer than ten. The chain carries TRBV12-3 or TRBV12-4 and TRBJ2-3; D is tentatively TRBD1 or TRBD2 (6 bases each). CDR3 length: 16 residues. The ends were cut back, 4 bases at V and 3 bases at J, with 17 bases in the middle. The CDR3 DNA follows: TGTGCCAGCAGTTCGACCGGAGGGGGAAGTACAGATACGCAGTATTTT. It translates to CASSSTGGGSTDTQYF.

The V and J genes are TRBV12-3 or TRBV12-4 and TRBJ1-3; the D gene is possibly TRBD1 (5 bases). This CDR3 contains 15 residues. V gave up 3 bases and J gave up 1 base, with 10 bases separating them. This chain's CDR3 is CASSFQGSSGNTIYF. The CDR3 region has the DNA TGTGCCAGCAGTTTTCAGGGAAGTTCTGGAAACACCATATATTTT.

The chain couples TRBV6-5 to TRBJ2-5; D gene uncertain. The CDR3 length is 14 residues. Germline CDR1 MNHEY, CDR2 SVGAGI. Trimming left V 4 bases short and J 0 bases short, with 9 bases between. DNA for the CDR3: TGTGCCAGCAGTTGGAGCATCAACCAAGAGACCCAGTACTTC. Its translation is CASSWSINQETQYF.

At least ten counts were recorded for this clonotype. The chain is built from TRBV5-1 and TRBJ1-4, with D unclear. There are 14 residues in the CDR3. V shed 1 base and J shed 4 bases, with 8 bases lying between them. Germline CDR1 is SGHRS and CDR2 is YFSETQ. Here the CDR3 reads CASSLLGNNEKLFF. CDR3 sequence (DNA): TGCGCCAGCAGCTTGTTAGGGAATAATGAAAAACTGTTTTTT.

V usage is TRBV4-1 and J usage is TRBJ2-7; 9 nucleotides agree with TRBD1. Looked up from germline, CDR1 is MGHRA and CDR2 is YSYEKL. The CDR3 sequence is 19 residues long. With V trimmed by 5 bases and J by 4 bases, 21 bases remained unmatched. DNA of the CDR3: TGCGCCAGCAGCACCAATTACAGGGGGCTCGCGGGAGCCTCTTACGAGCAGTACTTC. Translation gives CASSTNYRGLAGASYEQYF.

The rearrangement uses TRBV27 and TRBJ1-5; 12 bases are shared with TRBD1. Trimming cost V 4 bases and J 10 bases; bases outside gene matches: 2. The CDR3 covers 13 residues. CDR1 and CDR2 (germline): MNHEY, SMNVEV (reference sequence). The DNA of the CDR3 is TGTGCCAGCAGTTGGGACAGGGGGCGCCCCCAGCATTTT. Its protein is CASSWDRGRPQHF.

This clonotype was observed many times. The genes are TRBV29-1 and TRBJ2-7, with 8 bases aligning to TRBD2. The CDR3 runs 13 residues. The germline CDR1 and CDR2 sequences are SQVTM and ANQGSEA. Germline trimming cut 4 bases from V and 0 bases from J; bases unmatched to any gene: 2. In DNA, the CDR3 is TGCAGCGTTGGCGGGACTAGCTCCTACGAGCAGTACTTC. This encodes CSVGGTSSYEQYF.

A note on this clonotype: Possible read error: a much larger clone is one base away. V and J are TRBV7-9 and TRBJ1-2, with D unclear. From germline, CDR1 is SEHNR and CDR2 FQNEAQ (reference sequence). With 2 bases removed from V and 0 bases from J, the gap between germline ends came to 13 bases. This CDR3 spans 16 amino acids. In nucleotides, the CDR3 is TGTGCCAGCAGCTTATGGGAGGGAACGCCTAACTATGGCTACACCTTC. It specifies CASSLWEGTPNYGYTF.

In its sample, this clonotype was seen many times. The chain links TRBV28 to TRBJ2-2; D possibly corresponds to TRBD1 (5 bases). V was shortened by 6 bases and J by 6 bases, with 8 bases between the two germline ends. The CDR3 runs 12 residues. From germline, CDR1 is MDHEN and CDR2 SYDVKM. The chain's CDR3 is CASSSGSGELFF. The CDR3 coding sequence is TGTGCCAGCAGCTCAGGGTCCGGGGAGCTGTTTTTT. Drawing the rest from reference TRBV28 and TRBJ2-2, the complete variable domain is DVKVTQSSRYLVKRTGEKVFLECVQDMDHENMFWYRQDPGLGLRLIYFSYDVKMKEKGDIPEGYSVSREKKERFSLILESASTNQTSMYLCASSSGSGELFFGEGSRLTVL.

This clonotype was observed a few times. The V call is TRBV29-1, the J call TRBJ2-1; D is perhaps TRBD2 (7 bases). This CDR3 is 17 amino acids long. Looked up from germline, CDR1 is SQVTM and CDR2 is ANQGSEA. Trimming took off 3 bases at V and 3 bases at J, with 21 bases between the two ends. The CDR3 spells CSVEGGGRGVFYNEQFF. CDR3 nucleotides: TGCAGCGTTGAGGGGGGGGGGAGGGGGGTTTTCTACAATGAGCAGTTCTTC.

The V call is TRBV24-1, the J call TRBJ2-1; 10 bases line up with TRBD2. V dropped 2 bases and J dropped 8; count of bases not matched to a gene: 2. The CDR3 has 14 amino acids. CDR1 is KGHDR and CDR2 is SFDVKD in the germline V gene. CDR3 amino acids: CATSDWLAGDEQFF. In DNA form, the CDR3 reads TGTGCCACCAGTGATTGGCTAGCGGGGGATGAGCAGTTCTTC.

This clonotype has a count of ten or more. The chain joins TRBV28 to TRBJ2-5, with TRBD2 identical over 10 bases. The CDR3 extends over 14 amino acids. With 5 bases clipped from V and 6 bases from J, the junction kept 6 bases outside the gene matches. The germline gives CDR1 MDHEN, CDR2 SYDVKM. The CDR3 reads CASSPGTSVQTQYF. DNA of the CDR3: TGTGCCAGCAGTCCCGGGACTAGCGTGCAGACCCAGTACTTC.

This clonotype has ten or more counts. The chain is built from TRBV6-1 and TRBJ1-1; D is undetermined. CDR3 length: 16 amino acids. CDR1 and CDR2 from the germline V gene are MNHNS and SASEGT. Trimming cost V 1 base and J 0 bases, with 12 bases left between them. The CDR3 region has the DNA TGTGCCAGCAGTGAAGGCGTACACATCATGAACACTGAAGCTTTCTTT. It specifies CASSEGVHIMNTEAFF.

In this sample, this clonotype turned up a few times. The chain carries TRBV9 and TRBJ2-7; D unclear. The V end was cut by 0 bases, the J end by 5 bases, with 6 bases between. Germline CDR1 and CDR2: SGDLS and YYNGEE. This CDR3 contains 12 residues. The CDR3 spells CASSVEAHEQYF. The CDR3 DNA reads TGTGCCAGCAGCGTAGAAGCCCACGAGCAGTACTTC.